A selection of T cell receptor beta chains follows, all from one sample in a study of early T cells in non-severe SARS-CoV-2 infection. TCRdb analysed the 5' RACE reads with MiXCR anew, one entry per CDR3 protein. The sample holds roughly 80,000 distinct CDR3 sequences; about 14% are singletons and the top ten take more than 10%. The sample comprised whole blood. The receptors derive from an adult who was a healthcare worker with PCR-confirmed SARS-CoV-2 infection or an uninfected control (not recorded which). Each CDR3 is given with its conserved first and last residue. Each record gives: clone size, D gene, J gene, V gene, CDR3 DNA, CDR3 protein. D genes are given only for firm matches. Only some rows state a clone size, as once, few, many or a class for expanded clones.

>few|TRBD2|TRBJ2-5|TRBV5-1
TGCGCCAGCAGGCCCGGACTAGCGGGGGGACCGAAAGAAGAGACCCAGTACTTC
CASRPGLAGGPKEETQYF
>.|.|TRBJ2-3|TRBV29-1
TGCAGCGTTTCACGGAACCCTAGCACAGATACGCAGTATTTT
CSVSRNPSTDTQYF
>.|TRBD1|TRBJ1-4|TRBV2
TGTGCCAGCACTTCGGAGAGGGACAGGGGGAAGAAACTGTTTTTT
CASTSERDRGKKLFF
>.|TRBD2|TRBJ2-1|TRBV4-2
TGTGCCAGCAGCCAAGAGCCCCAGGCGGGGGGGTTTTCCAATGAGCAGTTCTTC
CASSQEPQAGGFSNEQFF
>.|.|TRBJ1-2|TRBV9
TGTGCCAGCAGCGTAGCCCCTGGGGGCATCTATGGCTACACCTTC
CASSVAPGGIYGYTF
>.|.|TRBJ2-3|TRBV29-1
TGCAGCGTTGACGGGGCCCACACAGATACGCAGTATTTT
CSVDGAHTDTQYF
>.|TRBD1|TRBJ1-2|TRBV4-2
TGTGCCAGCAGCCAGATGGGGGACAGCTATGGCTACACCTTC
CASSQMGDSYGYTF
>few|.|TRBJ2-6|TRBV5-6
TGTGCCAGCAGCCCCTGGCGGGTTGGCTCTGGGGCCAACGTCCTGACTTTC
CASSPWRVGSGANVLTF
>few|TRBD1|TRBJ2-7|TRBV7-9
TGTGCCAGCAGCACCCGGACAGGGGGCTGGTACGAGCAGTACTTC
CASSTRTGGWYEQYF
>.|TRBD1|TRBJ2-3|TRBV7-9
TGTGCCAGCAGCTTCAGGGACAGGGCCACAGATACGCAGTATTTT
CASSFRDRATDTQYF
>.|TRBD2|TRBJ2-3|TRBV7-2
TGTGCCAGCAGCTTGGGTAGCGGGAGGGGCACAGATACGCAGTATTTT
CASSLGSGRGTDTQYF
>.|TRBD2|TRBJ2-7|TRBV6-2/TRBV6-3
TGTGCCAGCGCTCGGGGGGCCTACGAGCAGTACTTC
CASARGAYEQYF
>.|TRBD1|TRBJ1-6|TRBV7-9
TGTGCCAGCAGCATTCACGGACAGGGAAATTCACCCCTCCACTTT
CASSIHGQGNSPLHF
>.|.|TRBJ2-5|TRBV5-1
TGCGCCAGCAGCTTGACCGGGACAACCCAAGAGACCCAGTACTTC
CASSLTGTTQETQYF
>.|TRBD2|TRBJ2-1|TRBV9
TGTGCCAGCAGCTCTGGACTAGCGGCTAATGAGCAGTTCTTC
CASSSGLAANEQFF
>.|.|TRBJ1-4|TRBV19
TGTGCCAGTACCGACGGTGCAACTAATGAAAAACTGTTTTTT
CASTDGATNEKLFF
>few|.|TRBJ1-5|TRBV20-1
TGCAGTGCCCAAGACAGCTATAGCAATCAGCCCCAGCATTTT
CSAQDSYSNQPQHF
>many|.|TRBJ1-1|TRBV18
TGTGCCAGCTCACCACGGGCAGGGGCGGGCGACACTGAAGCTTTCTTT
CASSPRAGAGDTEAFF
>.|TRBD1|TRBJ2-1|TRBV5-6
TGTGCCAGCAGCTTGTTGACAGGGTACAATGAGCAGTTCTTC
CASSLLTGYNEQFF
>.|.|TRBJ2-2|TRBV3-1
TGTGCCAGCAGCGTTGTGAAGGGGTTTAACACCGGGGAGCTGTTTTTT
CASSVVKGFNTGELFF
>few|.|TRBJ2-5|TRBV7-2
TGTGCCAGCAGCGAAGGCAGCCCTGGGCAAGAGACCCAGTACTTC
CASSEGSPGQETQYF
>.|.|TRBJ2-3|TRBV11-2
TGTGCCAGCAGCTTAGTGCAGACTAGCACAGATACGCAGTATTTT
CASSLVQTSTDTQYF